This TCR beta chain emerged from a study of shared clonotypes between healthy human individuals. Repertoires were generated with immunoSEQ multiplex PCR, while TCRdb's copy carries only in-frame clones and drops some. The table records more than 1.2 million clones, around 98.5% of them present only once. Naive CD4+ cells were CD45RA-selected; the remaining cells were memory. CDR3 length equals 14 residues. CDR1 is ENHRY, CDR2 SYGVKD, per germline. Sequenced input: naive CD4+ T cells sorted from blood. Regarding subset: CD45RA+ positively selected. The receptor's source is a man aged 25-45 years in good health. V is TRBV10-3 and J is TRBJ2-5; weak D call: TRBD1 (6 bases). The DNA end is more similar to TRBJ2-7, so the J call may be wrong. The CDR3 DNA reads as TGTGCCATCAATGAACCGGACAGAGCCTACGAGCAGTACTTC. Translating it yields CAINEPDRAYEQYF.